These 21 T cell receptor beta chains were sequenced from one sample in a study of blood T cell repertoires in COVID-19. Clones were sequenced by immunoSEQ multiplex PCR, and TCRdb holds only the in-frame ones, with some missing. The table shows about 80,000 clones, with roughly four fifths occurring only once. The sequenced sample consisted of peripheral blood. The receptors here all came from a human donor in a cohort sampled during active COVID-19.

This clone has more than one count but fewer than ten. The J gene is TRBJ1-6, the V gene TRBV27, with a weak D call TRBD1 (5 bases). Germline V lookup: CDR1 MNHEY, CDR2 SMNVEV (reference sequence). The V and J ends lost 3 bases and 9 bases respectively, with 6 bases between them. The CDR3 length is 12 residues. Written as DNA, the CDR3 is TGTGCCAGCAGTTTGGGGGGTTCACCCCTCCACTTT. Amino acids: CASSLGGSPLHF.

The DNA of the CDR3 is TGTGCCAGCAGGAGGGGGTCGAATGAAAAACTGTTTTTT. Its translation: CASRRGSNEKLFF. The V and J genes are TRBV2 and TRBJ1-4, with D perhaps TRBD1 (6 bases). Germline values: CDR1 SNHLY, CDR2 FYNNEI. The CDR3 contains 13 residues. Deletions cut 6 bases from V and 5 bases from J, with 10 bases between.

Only a few counts were recorded for this clone. This chain links TRBV5-8 with TRBJ2-7; D gene ambiguous. The germline CDR1 and CDR2 sequences are SGHTS and YDEGEE. This CDR3 comprises 15 residues. The V gene lost 5 bases and the J gene lost 0 bases, with 15 bases spanning the gap. The DNA for the CDR3 is TGTGCCAGCAGTCCCTGGGCAGAGAGCTCCTACGAGCAGTACTTC. Its protein product is CASSPWAESSYEQYF.

V and J are TRBV19 and TRBJ1-1, with a tentative D call TRBD1 (5 bases). This CDR3 spans 13 amino acids. With 6 bases removed from V and 6 bases from J, the gap between germline ends came to 14 bases. The germline V gene has CDR1 LNHDA and CDR2 SQIVND (reference sequence). The CDR3 here is CASREDRDSEAFF. The CDR3 DNA sequence: TGTGCCAGTAGGGAAGACAGAGACTCTGAAGCTTTCTTT.

This chain uses TRBV10-3 with TRBJ2-1, with 7 positions matching TRBD1. V shed 6 bases and J 6 bases; nucleotides not matched to a gene: 5. This CDR3 is built from 13 residues. In germline, CDR1 is ENHRY, CDR2 SYGVKD. The CDR3 spells CAIRGTALNEQFF. CDR3 nucleotides: TGTGCCATCAGGGGGACAGCGCTCAATGAGCAGTTCTTC.

V and J are TRBV7-9 and TRBJ1-5; D perhaps matches TRBD1 (5 bases). From germline, CDR1 is SEHNR and CDR2 FQNEAQ (reference sequence). The CDR3 extends over 13 amino acids. With 5 bases removed from V and 4 bases from J, the gap between germline ends came to 9 bases. CDR3 amino acids: CASSVTVNQPQHF. For the CDR3, the DNA is TGTGCCAGCAGCGTGACAGTTAATCAGCCCCAGCATTTT.

The chain employs TRBV21-1 and TRBJ1-6; the table gives TRBD1 as D, unverified against the DNA. TRBV21-1 is a pseudogene. The CDR3 runs 16 residues. In DNA form, the CDR3 reads TGTGCCAGCAGCACGGATGGGACAGGGGACAATTCACCCCTCCACTTT. Its translation is CASSTDGTGDNSPLHF.

The sample holds a few counts of this clone. The chain employs TRBV30 and TRBJ2-7, with 9 bases aligning to TRBD2. The CDR3 runs to 14 residues. Trimming took 2 bases from V and 2 from J; bases not matched to a gene: 4. CDR1 is GTSNPN and CDR2 is SVGIG in the germline V gene (reference sequence). Here the CDR3 DNA reads TGTGCCTGGAGTAGTAGCGGGGGCCCCTACGAGCAGTACTTC. It specifies CAWSSSGGPYEQYF.

The chain is built from TRBV4-1 and TRBJ2-7; D remains ambiguous. Trimming removed 3 bases from V and 0 bases from J, with 9 bases in between. The CDR3 runs to 14 residues. Germline CDR1 MGHRA, CDR2 YSYEKL. CDR3 amino acids: CASSHGFGSYEQYF. For the CDR3, the DNA is TGCGCCAGCAGCCACGGGTTCGGCTCCTACGAGCAGTACTTC.

Worth noting for this clone: The sample holds other DNA sequences that translate to the same CDR3. The chain combines TRBV29-1 with TRBJ2-7; 10 bases align to TRBD1. V lost 0 bases and J lost 3; bases outside the gene matches: 2. CDR3 length: 14 residues. Germline values: CDR1 SQVTM, CDR2 ANQGSEA. This CDR3 reads CSVEEGDRGYEQYF. The DNA for the CDR3 is TGCAGCGTTGAAGAGGGGGACAGGGGCTACGAGCAGTACTTC.

V usage is TRBV6-1 and J usage is TRBJ1-6, with a tentative D call TRBD1 (5 bases). This CDR3 region has 14 residues. The germline CDR1 and CDR2 sequences are MNHNS and SASEGT. Trimming removed 1 base from V and 7 bases from J, with 8 bases in between. CDR3 sequence: CASSEGGDNSPLHF. The CDR3, as DNA: TGTGCCAGCAGTGAAGGGGGGGACAATTCACCCCTCCACTTT.

The rearrangement uses TRBV12-3 or TRBV12-4 and TRBJ1-2; a weak D match, TRBD1 (6 bases). V dropped 3 bases and J dropped 5 bases, with 7 bases sitting between them. CDR3 length: 12 residues. The CDR3: CASSLGAYGYTF. CDR3 DNA sequence: TGTGCCAGCAGTTTGGGGGCTTATGGCTACACCTTC.

The genes are TRBV5-1 and TRBJ1-3, with 8 bases matching TRBD1. The CDR3 totals 17 residues. The junction had 5 bases not matched to a gene; V was cut back by 0 bases and J by 0 bases. The germline V gene encodes CDR1 SGHRS and CDR2 YFSETQ. DNA for the CDR3: TGCGCCAGCAGCTTGGCCAGGGGGCAGCTCTCTGGAAACACCATATATTTT. Its protein is CASSLARGQLSGNTIYF.

The CDR3 bases are TGTGCCAGCAGTGGGGACATAAGTTCGGATACGCAGTATTTT. Its translation: CASSGDISSDTQYF. This rearrangement joins TRBV6-4 to TRBJ2-3; a weak D match, TRBD1 (6 bases). The length of the CDR3 is 14 residues. The V end lost 4 bases, the J end lost 6 bases, and 14 bases lay between the germline ends. Germline loops: CDR1 MRHNA, CDR2 SNTAGT.

Here the CDR3 reads CATSTRGQLPYEQYF. CDR3 DNA: TGTGCCACCAGCACCCGGGGACAGCTGCCCTACGAGCAGTACTTC. This rearrangement joins TRBV15 to TRBJ2-7; TRBD1 matches 7 bases. V was clipped by 4 bases and J by 2 bases; unmatched bases: 8. Germline CDR1 is LNHNV and CDR2 is YYDKDF (reference sequence). The CDR3 spans 15 residues.

The chain recombines TRBV7-2 with TRBJ1-2, with no clear D. V shed 1 base and J shed 8 bases, with 11 bases lying between them. The CDR3 sequence is 13 residues long. Germline V gene sequence: CDR1 SGHTA, CDR2 FQGNSA. CDR3 residues: CASSLGRPLGYTF. The CDR3 DNA sequence: TGTGCCAGCAGCTTAGGCAGGCCCCTGGGCTACACCTTC.

The rearrangement links TRBV28 to TRBJ2-1; D is perhaps TRBD2 (7 bases). Trimming shortened V by 2 bases and J by 11 bases, and 10 bases separated the two germline ends. The CDR3 runs 12 residues. The germline CDR1 and CDR2 sequences are MDHEN and SYDVKM. The CDR3 is CASSLGGAKQFF. The CDR3 nucleotides read TGTGCCAGCAGTTTAGGGGGGGCAAAGCAGTTCTTC.

The V gene is TRBV3-1 (or the pseudogene TRBV3-2), the J gene TRBJ1-6; TRBD1 agrees at 7 bases. V shed 4 bases and J 13 bases; nucleotides not matched to a gene: 4. The CDR3 is 12 residues long. Germline-derived CDR1 and CDR2 are LGHDT and YNNKEL (reference sequence). The CDR3 DNA sequence: TGTGCCAGCAGCCTCGGGACAGTCCCCCTCCACTTT. Translated: CASSLGTVPLHF.

The table lists this clone with a few counts. The chain uses TRBV3-1 (or the pseudogene TRBV3-2) and TRBJ1-1, with 7 bases lining up with TRBD1. Per germline, CDR1 LGHDT and CDR2 YNNKEL (reference sequence). The length of the CDR3 is 11 residues. V shed 3 bases, J shed 8 bases, and the junction held 0 bases outside the gene matches. This CDR3 reads CASSQGQEAFF. In DNA, the CDR3 is TGTGCCAGCAGCCAGGGACAGGAAGCTTTCTTT.

This clone was observed a handful of times. This chain joins TRBV5-1 and TRBJ2-2; TRBD1 aligns across 10 bases. J lost 3 bases, V lost 3 bases, and 5 bases had no gene match. CDR1 is SGHRS, CDR2 YFSETQ, per germline. The CDR3 contains 16 residues. The CDR3 protein is CASSSAGTGDTGELFF. The CDR3, as DNA: TGCGCCAGCAGCTCTGCCGGGACAGGGGACACCGGGGAGCTGTTTTTT.

The chain is built from TRBV28 and TRBJ1-5, with TRBD1 as a possible D gene (5 bases). This CDR3 has 12 residues. Germline values: CDR1 MDHEN, CDR2 SYDVKM. V lost 7 bases and J lost 6, with 10 bases in between. CDR3 bases: TGTGCCAGCACCACAGGAGCTCAGCCCCAGCATTTT. This translates into CASTTGAQPQHF.